The 3 T cell receptor beta chains below were found in one sample sequenced in a study of shared clonotypes between healthy human individuals. Generated by immunoSEQ multiplex PCR, the TCRdb table keeps only in-frame clones and is missing some. The profile covers about 680,000 clones, with less than 80% appearing a single time and approximately 1.8% taken by the ten largest. The sample taken for sequencing was memory CD4+ T cells sorted from blood. Subset defined: CD45RA-negative fraction. These receptors were taken from a woman in her twenties or thirties in good health.

This chain joins TRBV28 and TRBJ1-1; D is ambiguous. V lost 5 bases and J 0 bases, leaving 13 bases between the germline ends. This CDR3 comprises 15 residues. Germline V gene lookup returns CDR1 MDHEN and CDR2 SYDVKM. CDR3 DNA sequence: TGTGCCAGCAGTCCCCCCGGCGGGATGAACACTGAAGCTTTCTTT. This translates into CASSPPGGMNTEAFF.

This chain uses TRBV6-1 with TRBJ1-2, with TRBD1 matching over 10 bases. V dropped 9 bases and J dropped 2; count of bases not matched to a gene: 6. The CDR3 consists of 14 residues. Germline V gene lookup returns CDR1 MNHNS and CDR2 SASEGT. The CDR3 bases are TGTGCCAGTGAGTTGGGACAGGGGAACTATGGCTACACCTTC. It yields the protein CASELGQGNYGYTF.

The chain's CDR3 is CASALRARETQYF. CDR3 sequence (DNA): TGTGCCAGCGCTCTAAGAGCGAGGGAGACCCAGTACTTC. This chain joins TRBV28 and TRBJ2-5; D is undetermined. The CDR3 runs to 13 residues. Per the germline V gene, CDR1 is MDHEN and CDR2 is SYDVKM. Trimming took off 8 bases at V and 5 bases at J, with 15 bases between the two ends.